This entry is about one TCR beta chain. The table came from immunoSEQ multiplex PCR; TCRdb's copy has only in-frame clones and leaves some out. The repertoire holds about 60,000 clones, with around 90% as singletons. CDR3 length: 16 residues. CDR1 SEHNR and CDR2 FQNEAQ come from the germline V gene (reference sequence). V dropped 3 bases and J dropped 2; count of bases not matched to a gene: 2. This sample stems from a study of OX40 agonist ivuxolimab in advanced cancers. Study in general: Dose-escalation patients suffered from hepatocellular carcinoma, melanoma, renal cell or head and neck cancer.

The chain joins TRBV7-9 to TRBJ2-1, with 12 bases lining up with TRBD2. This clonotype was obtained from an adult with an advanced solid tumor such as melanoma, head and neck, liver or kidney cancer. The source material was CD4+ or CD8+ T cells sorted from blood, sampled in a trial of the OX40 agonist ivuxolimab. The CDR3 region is CASSFRTSGTYNEQFF. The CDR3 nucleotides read TGTGCCAGCAGCTTCCGGACTAGCGGGACCTACAATGAGCAGTTCTTC.